This passage covers 20 T cell receptor beta chains from one sample sequenced in a study of shared clonotypes between healthy human individuals. The protocol was immunoSEQ multiplex PCR, while the TCRdb copy is restricted to in-frame clones and leaves out a portion. The repertoire holds roughly 1,000,000 clones, with around 78% as singletons. Sequenced material: memory CD4+ T cells from PBMCs. Subset: CD45RA-negative fraction. These receptors all stem from a man aged 18 to 29 in good health. Some clones in this sample may be carry-over from other donors' samples.

The chain recombines TRBV6-1 with TRBJ2-2; tentative D call: TRBD2 (6 bases). CDR1 is MNHNS and CDR2 is SASEGT in the germline V gene. The CDR3 is 13 amino acids. V gave up 7 bases and J gave up 6 bases, with 12 bases separating them. The CDR3 coding sequence is TGTGCCAGCACTCGACCGGGGGCCGGGGAGCTGTTTTTT. Its translation: CASTRPGAGELFF.

The V and J genes are TRBV4-2 and TRBJ2-5, with 7 bases lining up with TRBD1. Germline lookup yields CDR1 LGHNA and CDR2 YNFKEQ. After removal of 4 bases from V and 3 bases from J, the junction contained 8 bases not matched to a gene. This CDR3 is 15 amino acids long. DNA for the CDR3: TGTGCCAGCAGCCTTACCCGGGACAGTAAAGAGACCCAGTACTTC. This encodes CASSLTRDSKETQYF.

As concerns this clone: The sample carries other DNA sequences with the same CDR3. The chain recombines TRBV18 with TRBJ1-1; 9 positions match TRBD1. Per germline, CDR1 KGHSH and CDR2 LQKENI. J was trimmed by 2 bases and V by 4 bases; bases with no gene match: 2. The CDR3 has 14 amino acids. CDR3 region: CASSLGQGNTEAFF. DNA of the CDR3: TGTGCCAGCTCACTGGGACAGGGAAACACTGAAGCTTTCTTT. Using reference TRBV18 and TRBJ1-1 for the parts outside the CDR3, the full variable domain is NAGVMQNPRHLVRRRGQEARLRCSPMKGHSHVYWYRQLPEEGLKFMVYLQKENIIDESGMPKERFSAEFPKEGPSILRIQQVVRGDSAAYFCASSLGQGNTEAFFGQGTRLTVV.

V and J are TRBV19 and TRBJ1-2, with TRBD1 matching 7 bases. From germline, CDR1 is LNHDA and CDR2 SQIVND (reference sequence). The CDR3 sequence is 14 residues long. J gave up 7 bases and V 5 bases, and 10 bases lay outside the gene matches. CDR3 DNA: TGTGCCAGTAGTGCACTGACAGGGAGTGGTGGCTACACCTTC. This translates into CASSALTGSGGYTF. The variable domain in full, with the rest retrieved from reference TRBV19 and TRBJ1-2, is DGGITQSPKYLFRKEGQNVTLSCEQNLNHDAMYWYRQDPGQGLRLIYYSQIVNDFQKGDIAEGYSVSREKKESFPLTVTSAQKNPTAFYLCASSALTGSGGYTFGSGTRLTVV.

The chain links TRBV7-7 to TRBJ2-7; D call uncertain. Germline V gene sequence: CDR1 SSHAT, CDR2 FNYEAQ (reference sequence). The V and J ends lost 1 base and 3 bases respectively, with 7 bases between them. The CDR3 runs 13 residues. Here the CDR3 DNA reads TGTGCCAGCAGCTTAGACTTGGGCTACGAGCAGTACTTC. As protein: CASSLDLGYEQYF.

A remark on this clone: This sample includes further DNA sequences coding for the same CDR3. The V call is TRBV7-2, the J call TRBJ1-1, with a weak D call TRBD1 (6 bases). The CDR3 has 14 residues. V lost 3 bases, J lost 2 bases, and 10 bases lay in between. Germline CDR1 SGHTA, CDR2 FQGNSA. The CDR3 loop is CASSFRGGNTEAFF. CDR3 nucleotides: TGTGCCAGCAGCTTCAGGGGAGGCAACACTGAAGCTTTCTTT.

Only a few counts were recorded for this clone. The same CDR3 arises from other DNA sequences in this sample as well. The rearrangement uses TRBV9 and TRBJ2-2; D is unresolved. The V gene lost 9 bases and the J gene lost 0 bases, with 15 bases spanning the gap. The CDR3 spans 15 residues. From germline, CDR1 is SGDLS and CDR2 YYNGEE. CDR3 nucleotide sequence: TGTGCCACGACCGGGCATCCTTCGAACACCGGGGAGCTGTTTTTT. This translates into CATTGHPSNTGELFF.

The genes are TRBV11-2 and TRBJ1-1, with unresolved D. Germline V CDR1 and CDR2: SGHAT, FQNNGV. The CDR3 spans 14 residues. V was cut by 4 bases and J by 1 base, with 10 bases left in between. This chain's CDR3 is CASSSWTRNTEAFF. The DNA of the CDR3 is TGTGCCAGCAGCTCCTGGACGAGGAACACTGAAGCTTTCTTT.

The chain has TRBV6-5 and TRBJ2-5, with D possibly matching TRBD2 (7 bases). V was trimmed by 7 bases and J by 5 bases, leaving 20 bases between them. This CDR3 is built from 15 residues. CDR1 MNHEY and CDR2 SVGAGI come from the germline V gene. The CDR3 here is CASTIEGGGLETQYF. The CDR3 DNA reads TGTGCCAGCACTATAGAGGGGGGGGGATTGGAGACCCAGTACTTC.

Of note for this clone: Additional DNA sequences in this sample encode the identical CDR3. This chain uses TRBV15 with TRBJ2-7, with D tentatively TRBD2 (6 bases). In germline, CDR1 is LNHNV, CDR2 YYDKDF (reference sequence). CDR3 length equals 14 residues. V lost 0 bases and J lost 1, with 7 bases in between. CDR3 nucleotides: TGTGCCACCAGCAGAGAAGGAGGGTCCTACGAGCAGTACTTC. Translation gives CATSREGGSYEQYF.

In this sample, this clone turned up once. The chain carries TRBV2 and TRBJ2-5; D may be TRBD1 (5 bases). From germline, CDR1 is SNHLY and CDR2 FYNNEI. The CDR3 length is 14 residues. The germline V and J ends were trimmed by 5 bases and 5 bases, with 15 bases remaining between them. For the CDR3, the DNA is TGTGCCAGCAGTTACGACAGAACCCAGGAGACCCAGTACTTC. Protein sequence: CASSYDRTQETQYF.

Remarks on this clone: A far larger clone is one nucleotide away, so this likely arose from a read error. Different DNA sequences within this sample yield the same CDR3. The rearrangement links TRBV28 to TRBJ1-2; D is unresolved. Germline CDR1 and CDR2: MDHEN and SYDVKM. V was clipped by 3 bases and J by 5 bases, with 13 bases between them. This CDR3 spans 14 amino acids. CDR3 in DNA: TGTGCCAGCAGTTTGCAGAGACAAGGGTATGGCTACACCTTC. This gives the protein CASSLQRQGYGYTF.

The chain employs TRBV6-1 and TRBJ1-4; 9 nucleotides line up with TRBD1. The germline V gene has CDR1 MNHNS and CDR2 SASEGT. Trimming cost V 6 bases and J 8 bases; bases outside gene matches: 4. This CDR3 contains 13 residues. The CDR3 spells CASRADRGEKLFF. The CDR3 nucleotides read TGTGCCAGCAGGGCAGACAGGGGGGAAAAACTGTTTTTT.

The rearrangement links TRBV4-2 to TRBJ2-7; maybe TRBD1 (7 bases). CDR1 LGHNA and CDR2 YNFKEQ come from the germline V gene. Trimming cost V 4 bases and J 0 bases, with 19 bases left between them. This CDR3 contains 17 residues. CDR3 DNA: TGTGCCAGCAGCCGAGACACCGGACAGGACTACTCCTACGAGCAGTACTTC. The encoded protein is CASSRDTGQDYSYEQYF.

J is TRBJ2-7 and V is TRBV28; 11 bases are shared with TRBD1. This CDR3 contains 17 residues. V was pared by 4 bases and J by 1 base, with 9 bases of the junction left unmatched. CDR1 and CDR2 (germline): MDHEN, SYDVKM. DNA for the CDR3: TGTGCCAGCAGTTACGGGACAGGGGGGCCCTTTTCCTACGAGCAGTACTTC. It codes for CASSYGTGGPFSYEQYF.

The chain uses TRBV9 and TRBJ1-3; maybe TRBD1 (6 bases). This CDR3 is 18 amino acids long. V lost 4 bases, J lost 1 base, and 21 bases lay in between. CDR1 and CDR2 (germline): SGDLS, YYNGEE. The DNA of the CDR3 is TGTGCCAGCAGCTTATCCTCTTCGTGGGGACAATCTGGAAACACCATATATTTT. This gives the protein CASSLSSSWGQSGNTIYF.

The genes are TRBV4-3 and TRBJ2-4, with D possibly matching TRBD1 (5 bases). The ends were cut back, 1 base at V and 0 bases at J, with 10 bases in the middle. The CDR3 runs 16 residues. Looked up from germline, CDR1 is LGHNA and CDR2 is YSLEER. For the CDR3, the DNA is TGCGCCAGCAGCCAAGGGACATCCCTAGCCAAAAACATTCAGTACTTC. Protein: CASSQGTSLAKNIQYF.

This sequence joins TRBV5-1 and TRBJ1-2, with 8 bases matching TRBD1. Germline V gene data show CDR1 as SGHRS and CDR2 as YFSETQ. CDR3 length: 15 residues. Trimming at V came to 4 bases and at J to 3 bases, leaving 8 bases not matched to a gene. CDR3 bases: TGCGCCAGCAGCATAAACTACAGGGGGGACTATGGCTACACCTTC. It is translated as CASSINYRGDYGYTF.

The chain combines TRBV2 with TRBJ1-5, with 7 positions matching TRBD1. CDR3 size: 14 residues. CDR1 and CDR2 from the germline V gene are SNHLY and FYNNEI. V shed 11 bases and J 0 bases; nucleotides not matched to a gene: 7. CDR3 region: CASSGQSSNQPQHF. CDR3 coding DNA: TGTGCCTCCTCGGGACAGTCTAGCAATCAGCCCCAGCATTTT. Together with reference TRBV2 and TRBJ1-5, the CDR3 gives the full variable domain: EPEVTQTPSHQVTQMGQEVILRCVPISNHLYFYWYRQILGQKVEFLVSFYNNEISEKSEIFDDQFSVERPDGSNFTLKIRSTKLEDSAMYFCASSGQSSNQPQHFGDGTRLSIL.

The chain has TRBV28 and TRBJ1-5; no clear D gene. The germline gives CDR1 MDHEN, CDR2 SYDVKM. CDR3 length: 15 amino acids. The V gene lost 4 bases and the J gene lost 2 bases, with 12 bases spanning the gap. The CDR3 sequence is CASSWSAGGNQPQHF. CDR3 bases: TGTGCCAGCAGTTGGTCGGCAGGAGGCAATCAGCCCCAGCATTTT.